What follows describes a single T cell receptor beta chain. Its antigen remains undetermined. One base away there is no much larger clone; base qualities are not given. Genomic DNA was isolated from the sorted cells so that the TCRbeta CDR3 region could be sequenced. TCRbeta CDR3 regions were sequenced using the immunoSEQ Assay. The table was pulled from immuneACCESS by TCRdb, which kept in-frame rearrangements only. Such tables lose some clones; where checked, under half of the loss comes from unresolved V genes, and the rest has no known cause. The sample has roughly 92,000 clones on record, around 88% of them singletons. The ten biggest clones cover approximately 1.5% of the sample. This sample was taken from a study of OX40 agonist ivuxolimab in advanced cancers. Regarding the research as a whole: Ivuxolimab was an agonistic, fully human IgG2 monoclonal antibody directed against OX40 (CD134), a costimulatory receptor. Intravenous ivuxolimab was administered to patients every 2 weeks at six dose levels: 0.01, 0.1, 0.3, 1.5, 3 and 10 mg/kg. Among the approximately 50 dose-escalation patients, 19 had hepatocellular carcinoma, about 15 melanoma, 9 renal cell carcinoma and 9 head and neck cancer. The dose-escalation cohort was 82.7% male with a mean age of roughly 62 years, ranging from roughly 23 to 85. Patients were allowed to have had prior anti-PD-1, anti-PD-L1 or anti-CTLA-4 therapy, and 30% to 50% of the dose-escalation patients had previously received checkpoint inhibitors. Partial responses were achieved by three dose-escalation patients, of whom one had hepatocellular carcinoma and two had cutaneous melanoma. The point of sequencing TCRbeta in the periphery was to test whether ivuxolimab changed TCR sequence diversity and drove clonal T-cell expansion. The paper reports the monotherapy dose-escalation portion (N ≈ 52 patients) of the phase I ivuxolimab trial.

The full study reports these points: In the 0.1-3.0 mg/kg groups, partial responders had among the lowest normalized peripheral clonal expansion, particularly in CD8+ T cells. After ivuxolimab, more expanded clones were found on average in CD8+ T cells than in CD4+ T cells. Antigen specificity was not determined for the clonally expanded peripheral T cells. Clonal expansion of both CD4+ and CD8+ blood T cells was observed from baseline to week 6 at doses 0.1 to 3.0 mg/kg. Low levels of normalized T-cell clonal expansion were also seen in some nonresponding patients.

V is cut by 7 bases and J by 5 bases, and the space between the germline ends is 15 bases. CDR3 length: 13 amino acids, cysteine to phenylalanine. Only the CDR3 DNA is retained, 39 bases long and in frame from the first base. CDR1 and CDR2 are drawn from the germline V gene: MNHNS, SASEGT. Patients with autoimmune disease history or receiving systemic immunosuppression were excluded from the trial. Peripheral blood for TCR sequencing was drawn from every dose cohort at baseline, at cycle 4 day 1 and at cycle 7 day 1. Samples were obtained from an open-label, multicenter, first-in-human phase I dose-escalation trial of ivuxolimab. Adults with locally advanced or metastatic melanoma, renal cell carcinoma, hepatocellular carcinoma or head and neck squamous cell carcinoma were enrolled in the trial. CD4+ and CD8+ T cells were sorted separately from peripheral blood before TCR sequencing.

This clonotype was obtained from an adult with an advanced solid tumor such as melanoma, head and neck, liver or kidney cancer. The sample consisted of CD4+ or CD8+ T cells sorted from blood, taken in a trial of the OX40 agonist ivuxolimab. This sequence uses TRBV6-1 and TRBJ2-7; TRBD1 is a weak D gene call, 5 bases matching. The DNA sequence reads TGTGCCAGCACCAGGGCCCAAGGCCACGAGCAGTACTTC. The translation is CASTRAQGHEQYF.